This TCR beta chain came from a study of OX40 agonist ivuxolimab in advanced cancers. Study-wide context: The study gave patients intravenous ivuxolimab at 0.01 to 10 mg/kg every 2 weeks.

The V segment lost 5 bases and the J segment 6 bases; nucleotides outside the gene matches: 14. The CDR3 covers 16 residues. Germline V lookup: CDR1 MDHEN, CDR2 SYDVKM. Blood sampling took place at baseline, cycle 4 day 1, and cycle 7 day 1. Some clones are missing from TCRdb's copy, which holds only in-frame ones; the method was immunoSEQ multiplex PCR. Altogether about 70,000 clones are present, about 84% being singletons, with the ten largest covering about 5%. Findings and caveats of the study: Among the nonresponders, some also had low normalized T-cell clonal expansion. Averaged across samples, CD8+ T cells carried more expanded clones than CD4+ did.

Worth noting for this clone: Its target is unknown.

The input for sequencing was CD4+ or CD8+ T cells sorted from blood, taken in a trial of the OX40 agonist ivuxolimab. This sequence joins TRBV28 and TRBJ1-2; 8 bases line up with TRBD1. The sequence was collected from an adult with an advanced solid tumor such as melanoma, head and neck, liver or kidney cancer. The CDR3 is CASSPWTGSSLDGYTF. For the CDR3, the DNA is TGTGCCAGCAGTCCCTGGACAGGGAGTTCTTTGGATGGCTACACCTTC.